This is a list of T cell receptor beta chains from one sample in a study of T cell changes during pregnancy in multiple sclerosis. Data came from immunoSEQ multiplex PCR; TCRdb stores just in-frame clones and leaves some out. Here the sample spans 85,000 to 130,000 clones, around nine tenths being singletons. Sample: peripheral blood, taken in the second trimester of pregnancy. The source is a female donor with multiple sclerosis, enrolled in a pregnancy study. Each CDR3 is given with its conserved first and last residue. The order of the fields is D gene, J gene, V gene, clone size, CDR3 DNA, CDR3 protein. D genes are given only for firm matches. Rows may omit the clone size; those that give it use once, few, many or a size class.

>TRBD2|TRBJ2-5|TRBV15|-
TGTGCCACCAGCAGAGATGAGGCTAGCGGGGGCCTCGGGAGAGAGACCCAGTACTTC
CATSRDEASGGLGRETQYF
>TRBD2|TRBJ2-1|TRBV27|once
TGTGCCAGCAGTCCCCGCTCGGGGGGTGAGCAGTTCTTC
CASSPRSGGEQFF
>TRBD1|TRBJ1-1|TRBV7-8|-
TGTGCCAGCAGCCTTCTTAGGACAGGGGCTGAAGCTTTCTTT
CASSLLRTGAEAFF
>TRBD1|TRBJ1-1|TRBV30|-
TGTGCCTGGGATCCGGGACAGGGGAACACTGAAGCTTTCTTT
CAWDPGQGNTEAFF
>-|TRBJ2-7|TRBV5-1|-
TGCGCCAGCAGCTCCGGGACATCACCTGACGAGCAGTACTTC
CASSSGTSPDEQYF
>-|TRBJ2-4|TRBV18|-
TGTGCCAGCTCCCCCGGGAGACAAAGATTGCAAAACATTCAGTACTTC
CASSPGRQRLQNIQYF
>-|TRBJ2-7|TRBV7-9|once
TGTGCCAGCAGCTTAGGTCCAGCGCTCATGGGCGAGCAGTACTTC
CASSLGPALMGEQYF
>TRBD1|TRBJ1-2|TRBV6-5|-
TGTGCCAGCAGTTACGGGACAGCTTCTTCCTATGGCTACACCTTC
CASSYGTASSYGYTF
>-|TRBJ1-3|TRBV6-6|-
TGTGCCAGCAGCCGCCTACAGGCCTTCTCTGGAAACACCATATATTTT
CASSRLQAFSGNTIYF
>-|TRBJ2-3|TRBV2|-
TGTGCCAGCAGATTCTACACAGATACGCAGTATTTT
CASRFYTDTQYF
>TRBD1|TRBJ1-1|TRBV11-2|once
TGTGCCAGCAGCAGGGGACAGGGAGAGGTTACTGAAGCTTTCTTT
CASSRGQGEVTEAFF
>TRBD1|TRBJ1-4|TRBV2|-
TGTGCCAGCGGGACAGGAGGGGAAAAACTGTTTTTT
CASGTGGEKLFF
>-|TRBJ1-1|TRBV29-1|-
TGCAGCGTTATAGAAAACCCTGAAGCTTTCTTT
CSVIENPEAFF
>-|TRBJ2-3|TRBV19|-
TGTGCCAGTAGCGGGTCTCGCACAGATACGCAGTATTTT
CASSGSRTDTQYF
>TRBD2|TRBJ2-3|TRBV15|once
TGTGCCACCAGCAGAGGGACTAGCCCAGATACGCAGTATTTT
CATSRGTSPDTQYF
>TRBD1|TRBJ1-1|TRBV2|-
TGTGCCAGCGGACAGGGGGCAGTTAGGACGGACACTGAAGCTTTCTTT
CASGQGAVRTDTEAFF
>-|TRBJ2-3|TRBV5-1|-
TGCGCCAGCAGCTATACCGGAGGACCCCGGAATCGCCCAGATACGCAGTATTTT
CASSYTGGPRNRPDTQYF
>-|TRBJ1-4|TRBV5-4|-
TGTGCCAGCACCTTCTGGCGGCTTAATGAAAAACTGTTTTTT
CASTFWRLNEKLFF
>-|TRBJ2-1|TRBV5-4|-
TGTGCCAGCAGCTTCCGGGACTCACGGGATGAGCAGTTCTTC
CASSFRDSRDEQFF
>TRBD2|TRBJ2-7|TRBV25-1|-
TGTGCCAGCACGGAGCGGGGGGCTACTACGGGGCAGTACTTC
CASTERGATTGQYF
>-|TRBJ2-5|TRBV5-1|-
TGCGCCAGCAGCTTGGGGGACTGGAACCAAGAGACCCAGTACTTC
CASSLGDWNQETQYF
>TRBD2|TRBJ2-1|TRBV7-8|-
TGTGCCAGCAGCTCCCCCGGTCTTACTAGCGGGGGACAACCCACATACAATGAGCAGTTCTTC
CASSSPGLTSGGQPTYNEQFF
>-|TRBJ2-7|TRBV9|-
TGTGCCAGCAGCGTAGGCGTCAGGGAGGACCAGTACTTC
CASSVGVREDQYF
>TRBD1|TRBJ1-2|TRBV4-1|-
TGCGCCAGCAGCCGCCAGGGGTCCGGACAGGGGAGAGAGGATGGCTACACCTTC
CASSRQGSGQGREDGYTF
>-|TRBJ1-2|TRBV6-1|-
TGTGCCAGCAGTGAAGAGGCAGGGATTAGCTATGGCTACACCTTC
CASSEEAGISYGYTF
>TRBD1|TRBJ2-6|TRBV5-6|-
TGTGCCAGCAGCCAGCCCAGGGGGCTCGAATTTTCTGGGGCCAACGTCCTGACTTTC
CASSQPRGLEFSGANVLTF
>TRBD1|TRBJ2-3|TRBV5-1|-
TGCGCCAGCAGCTTTACCGGGACAGATACTGGAGATACGCAGTATTTT
CASSFTGTDTGDTQYF
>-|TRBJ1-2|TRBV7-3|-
TGTGCCAGCAGCTTAAGTGGGGGCAGGGGCTATGGCTACACCTTC
CASSLSGGRGYGYTF
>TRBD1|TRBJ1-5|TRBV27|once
TGTGCCAGCAGCGATGGGACAGTCAAGAATCAGCCCCAGCATTTT
CASSDGTVKNQPQHF
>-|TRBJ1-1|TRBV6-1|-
TGTGCCAGCAGTCTCATCCCCCGGGACACTGAAGCTTTCTTT
CASSLIPRDTEAFF
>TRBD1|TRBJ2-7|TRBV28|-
TGTGCCAGCAGTTTCATGACAGGGGCGGGGTCCGAGCAGTACTTC
CASSFMTGAGSEQYF
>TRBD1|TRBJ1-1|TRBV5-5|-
TGTGCCAGCGACGGGACAGGGTTGGACACTGAAGCTTTCTTT
CASDGTGLDTEAFF
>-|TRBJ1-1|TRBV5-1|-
TGCGCCAGCAGCTTGGCGCCGGGAATTGAAGCTTTCTTT
CASSLAPGIEAFF
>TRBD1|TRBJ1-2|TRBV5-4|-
TGTGCCAGCAGCTCCCCGACAGGGACGTCCTATGGCTACACCTTC
CASSSPTGTSYGYTF
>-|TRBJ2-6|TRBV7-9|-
TGTGCCAGCAGCCACCCCTCGGGGGATGGGGCCAACGTCCTGACTTTC
CASSHPSGDGANVLTF